The 23 T cell receptor beta chains in this list originate from one sample, sequenced in a study of CD8 T cells in Susac syndrome. Random-hexamer reverse transcription was applied to 0.5 to 1 ug RNA. TCRdb reprocessed the immunoSEQ multiplex PCR reads via MiXCR and lists one record per CDR3 protein. The data contain roughly 150,000 distinct CDR3 sequences, approximately 96% of them seen just once; the ten biggest clones take up roughly 0.15%. What was sequenced was CD4+ T cells from PBMCs. The receptors shown here come from a human donor with Susac syndrome.

This rearrangement joins TRBV4-3 to TRBJ1-3; TRBD1 matches at 8 bases. With 1 base clipped from V and 4 bases from J, the junction kept 12 bases outside the gene matches. The CDR3 is 18 amino acids. CDR1 is LGHNA and CDR2 is YSLEER in the germline V gene. CDR3 region: CASSQVPAGQGGGNTIYF. The DNA of the CDR3 is TGCGCCAGCAGCCAAGTTCCAGCCGGACAGGGTGGCGGAAACACCATATATTTT.

The chain has TRBV11-3 and TRBJ2-3; 7 positions match TRBD1. Germline V gene data show CDR1 as SGHNT and CDR2 as YENEEA. V gave up 5 bases and J gave up 4 bases; unmatched junction bases: 9. The CDR3 is 15 amino acids. The CDR3 DNA follows: TGTGCCAGCAGCCCCCGACAGGGAAAGTCAGATACGCAGTATTTT. It yields the protein CASSPRQGKSDTQYF.

V and J are TRBV10-3 and TRBJ2-7; the match to TRBD1 covers 10 bases. Germline-derived CDR1 and CDR2 are ENHRY and SYGVKD. The CDR3 loop spans 14 amino acids. The trim removed 5 bases at V and 5 bases at J, leaving 6 bases unmatched. The CDR3 DNA reads TGTGCCATCAGTCCCGGGACAGGGGACAACGAGCAGTACTTC. Encoded protein: CAISPGTGDNEQYF.

This clonotype was observed a single time. This chain joins TRBV5-4 and TRBJ2-5; D may correspond to TRBD1 or TRBD2 (5 bases each). The CDR3 consists of 14 residues. Looked up from germline, CDR1 is SGHNT and CDR2 is YYREEE (reference sequence). V gave up 2 bases and J gave up 1 base, with 9 bases separating them. CDR3 protein: CASSFREIQETQYF. DNA for the CDR3: TGTGCCAGCAGCTTCAGGGAGATCCAAGAGACCCAGTACTTC.

The rearrangement joins TRBV29-1 to TRBJ1-1; D may be TRBD1 (6 bases). The CDR3 sequence is 14 residues long. Germline V CDR1 and CDR2: SQVTM, ANQGSEA. With 0 bases removed from V and 2 bases from J, the gap between germline ends came to 10 bases. This CDR3 is CSVEDQQGNTEAFF. The DNA of the CDR3 is TGCAGCGTTGAAGATCAACAGGGAAACACTGAAGCTTTCTTT.

V usage is TRBV20-1 and J usage is TRBJ2-2; D gene ambiguous. Trimming cost V 4 bases and J 7 bases, with 10 bases left between them. The CDR3 length is 12 residues. Germline V lookup: CDR1 DFQATT, CDR2 SNEGSKA (reference sequence). The CDR3 nucleotides are TGCAGTGCTACATCTTCGGGCGGGGAGCTGTTTTTT. This codes for CSATSSGGELFF.

This clonotype was found a few times. The chain recombines TRBV7-3 with TRBJ2-7; TRBD2 aligns across 11 bases. Germline-derived CDR1 and CDR2 are SGHTA and FQGTGA. The CDR3 spans 13 residues. V shed 5 bases and J 6 bases; nucleotides not matched to a gene: 3. CDR3 DNA: TGTGCCAGCAGCCTCCTAGCGGGGGGCGAGCAGTACTTC. It specifies CASSLLAGGEQYF. The variable domain in full, with the rest retrieved from reference TRBV7-3 and TRBJ2-7, is GAGVSQTPSNKVTEKGKYVELRCDPISGHTALYWYRQSLGQGPEFLIYFQGTGAADDSGLPNDRFFAVRPEGSVSTLKIQRTERGDSAVYLCASSLLAGGEQYFGPGTRLTVT.

This CDR3 reads CASSWDREYGYTF. The CDR3 DNA reads TGTGCCAGCAGTTGGGACAGAGAATATGGCTACACCTTC. V usage is TRBV12-3 or TRBV12-4 and J usage is TRBJ1-2; 7 bases line up with TRBD1. V lost 4 bases and J lost 5; bases outside the gene matches: 4. The CDR3 consists of 13 residues.

This chain connects TRBV25-1 to TRBJ1-6, with D possibly being TRBD1 (5 bases). The length of the CDR3 is 14 residues. Trimming took 6 bases from V and 11 from J, leaving 17 bases between them. The germline gives CDR1 MGHDK, CDR2 SYGVNS. This CDR3 reads CASSPLGVGAPLHF. The CDR3 nucleotides are TGTGCCAGCAGCCCCCTGGGGGTAGGAGCACCCCTCCACTTT.

This chain connects TRBV20-1 to TRBJ1-1, with D perhaps matching TRBD1 (5 bases). V was cut by 6 bases and J by 6 bases, with 23 bases left in between. CDR3 length: 15 residues. Germline CDR1 reads DFQATT; CDR2 reads SNEGSKA (reference sequence). This CDR3 is CSAAPPGLPWPEAFF. The DNA of the CDR3 is TGCAGTGCCGCGCCCCCGGGACTCCCTTGGCCTGAAGCTTTCTTT.

The V call is TRBV20-1, the J call TRBJ2-5, with 9 bases that match TRBD1. The V segment lost 6 bases and the J segment 1 base; nucleotides outside the gene matches: 6. CDR3 length equals 14 residues. Germline CDR1 is DFQATT and CDR2 is SNEGSKA (reference sequence). CDR3 coding DNA: TGCAGTGCCCCCGGGACAGGGCTCCAAGAGACCCAGTACTTC. Encoded protein: CSAPGTGLQETQYF.

V usage is TRBV29-1 and J usage is TRBJ2-5, with D perhaps TRBD1 or TRBD2 (5 bases each). The germline CDR1 and CDR2 sequences are SQVTM and ANQGSEA. V dropped 1 base and J dropped 5 bases, with 17 bases sitting between them. The CDR3 covers 15 residues. The CDR3 sequence is CSVEGGTPTWETQYF. The CDR3 bases are TGCAGCGTTGAAGGGGGGACCCCCACGTGGGAGACCCAGTACTTC.

The J gene is TRBJ2-5, the V gene TRBV7-9, with TRBD2 as a possible D gene (6 bases). Germline CDR1 SEHNR, CDR2 FQNEAQ (reference sequence). The length of the CDR3 is 13 residues. V gave up 5 bases and J gave up 5 bases, with 12 bases separating them. The CDR3 bases are TGTGCCAGCAGCCCAACTAGCCGGGAGACCCAGTACTTC. Translating it yields CASSPTSRETQYF. Full variable domain (missing parts from reference TRBV7-9 and TRBJ2-5): DTGVSQNPRHKITKRGQNVTFRCDPISEHNRLYWYRQTLGQGPEFLTYFQNEAQLEKSRLLSDRFSAERPKGSFSTLEIQRTEQGDSAMYLCASSPTSRETQYFGPGTRLLVL.

This sequence joins TRBV27 and TRBJ1-5; D is unresolved. V was clipped by 3 bases and J by 6 bases, with 9 bases between them. CDR3 length: 13 residues. Germline assignment: CDR1 MNHEY and CDR2 SMNVEV (reference sequence). CDR3 DNA: TGTGCCAGCAGTTTGGGGTCCACTCAGCCCCAGCATTTT. Translating it yields CASSLGSTQPQHF.

CDR3 residues: CSAREGANTEAFF. The CDR3 coding sequence is TGCAGTGCCCGCGAGGGGGCGAACACTGAAGCTTTCTTT. V is TRBV20-1 and J is TRBJ1-1; the match to TRBD1 covers 7 bases. This CDR3 contains 13 residues. With 6 bases clipped from V and 1 base from J, the junction kept 5 bases outside the gene matches. Per the germline V gene, CDR1 is DFQATT and CDR2 is SNEGSKA (reference sequence).

This sequence joins TRBV3-1 and TRBJ2-7; 12 nucleotides agree with TRBD2. The J segment lost 8 bases and the V segment lost 0 bases, leaving 5 bases of the junction unmatched. The CDR3 is made up of 15 amino acids. Germline V gives CDR1 LGHDT, CDR2 YNNKEL (reference sequence). Here the CDR3 reads CASSQDASGGAKQYF. CDR3 DNA sequence: TGTGCCAGCAGCCAAGATGCTAGCGGGGGGGCCAAGCAGTACTTC.

The chain combines TRBV18 with TRBJ1-2; 9 bases are a match to TRBD1. This CDR3 contains 14 residues. CDR1 and CDR2 (germline): KGHSH, LQKENI. J was trimmed by 6 bases and V by 2 bases; bases with no gene match: 4. The CDR3 loop reads CASSPAQGADGYTF. CDR3 bases: TGTGCCAGCTCACCAGCACAGGGGGCGGATGGCTACACCTTC.

The V call is TRBV23-1, the J call TRBJ1-5; D is uncertain. TRBV23-1 is an ORF for which the function is uncertain. V was pared by 3 bases and J by 7 bases, with 10 bases between. The CDR3 is 13 residues long. CDR3 in amino acids: CASSQQGYQPQHF. The CDR3 bases are TGCGCCAGCAGTCAGCAAGGGTACCAGCCCCAGCATTTT.

This sequence joins TRBV15 and TRBJ2-7, with D possibly being TRBD2 (6 bases). Germline CDR1 and CDR2: LNHNV and YYDKDF (reference sequence). The CDR3 length is 12 residues. V was clipped by 8 bases and J by 3 bases, with 11 bases between them. DNA for the CDR3: TGTGCCACCGCGGGGATTAACTACGAGCAGTACTTC. This gives the protein CATAGINYEQYF.

The chain is built from TRBV20-1 and TRBJ2-3, with 10 positions matching TRBD2. The germline gives CDR1 DFQATT, CDR2 SNEGSKA (reference sequence). Trimming cost V 4 bases and J 5 bases; bases outside gene matches: 3. The CDR3 has 13 amino acids. The CDR3 is CSAMSGRGDTQYF. The CDR3 DNA sequence: TGCAGTGCTATGAGCGGGAGGGGAGATACGCAGTATTTT.

V gene TRBV29-1 combines with J gene TRBJ2-5, with D perhaps assigned TRBD1 or TRBD2 (5 bases each). The CDR3 is made up of 13 amino acids. Germline values: CDR1 SQVTM, CDR2 ANQGSEA. The V gene lost 2 bases and the J gene lost 3 bases, with 10 bases spanning the gap. The CDR3, as DNA: TGCAGCGTTGAACGAGGGGCTGAAGAGACCCAGTACTTC. Amino acids: CSVERGAEETQYF.

The gene calls are TRBV12-3 or TRBV12-4 and TRBJ1-2; tentative D call: TRBD1 (5 bases). The V gene lost 6 bases and the J gene lost 8 bases, with 13 bases spanning the gap. This CDR3 comprises 12 residues. This chain's CDR3 is CASSPQEGGYTF. As DNA, the CDR3 is TGTGCCAGCAGCCCCCAGGAGGGGGGCTACACCTTC.

V and J are TRBV20-1 and TRBJ2-5; no clear D gene. The V end was cut by 4 bases, the J end by 5 bases, with 5 bases between. CDR1 and CDR2 from the germline V gene are DFQATT and SNEGSKA (reference sequence). The CDR3 extends over 10 amino acids. CDR3 amino acids: CSAKRETQYF. CDR3 in DNA: TGCAGTGCTAAACGCGAGACCCAGTACTTC.